This T cell receptor beta chain derives from a study of T-cell memory formation after mild COVID-19 (dated by TCRdb to the early 2020s). Turning to the overall study: Most TCR sequence clusters were specific to one of the two donors. T-cell clones expanding and contracting after mild COVID-19 in a couple of donors were tracked by longitudinal TCRalpha and TCRbeta repertoire sequencing. Two young, previously healthy adult volunteers, one female and one male, were included in the cohort.

The instrument given in TCRdb is Illumina NovaSeq 6000. cDNA libraries for TCRalpha and TCRbeta were prepared by 5'RACE using constant-segment primers, with sample barcodes and unique molecular identifiers added. RNA was extracted from every sample with Trizol reagent. Amplification of the libraries took two PCR steps, and the second step added a second sample barcode plus Illumina TruSeq adapters. The libraries were sequenced on an Illumina NovaSeq using 2 x 150 bp paired-end reads. The original methods were these. With migec v1.2.7, reads were demultiplexed and then collapsed into UMI-guided consensus sequences. Using mixcr v2.1.11, UMI consensuses were aligned to TRA and TRB V and J templates and then assembled into clonotypes. Expanded or contracted clonotypes were those called significant by both edgeR and NoisET, with noise models trained on biological replicates. For edgeR calls, the cutoffs were a false discovery rate-adjusted p below 0.01 and a log2 fold-change threshold of 1. As an exploratory analysis of dynamics, max-normalized trajectories of the 1000 most abundant clonotypes were examined with PCA combined with hierarchical clustering. Each responding clone was given a CD4 or CD8 phenotype based on the CD4+ and CD8+ repertoires, which had been sequenced separately. Using fastp trimming at Q25 and MiXCR clonotype assembly, TCRdb reanalyzed the public sequencing data and kept in-frame beta chains. Rows with a matching CDR3 protein are joined into one entry that keeps the most common DNA and genes. These V and J calls originate from TCRdb's pipeline instead of the authors' own analysis. This sample comprises around 340,000 distinct CDR3 sequences, roughly 13% of them detected only once. About 21% of the sample goes to the ten largest clones.

For this chain, trimming is 6 bases at the V end and 0 bases at the J end, and the number of junction bases without a gene match is 1. CDR1 is given as SGHTA and CDR2 as FQGNSA, both from the germline V gene. Including cysteine and phenylalanine, the CDR3 has 15 amino acids. Left in the record is the CDR3 DNA by itself, 45 bases read in frame from the first base. Ficoll-Paque density gradient centrifugation was the method used to isolate PBMCs. To note about this clonotype: Its antigen remains undetermined. Base qualities are not at hand, and no much larger clone is one base apart.

Broader findings and caveats from the paper: Contracting CD4+ clones turned up mainly in the CM and EM memory subsets, whereas EMRA was where CD8+ clones were enriched. The study covered only a couple of mild cases, and larger cohorts including severe cases with pre-infection samples were considered necessary. Clones contracting from day 15 to 85 had balanced CD4/CD8 phenotypes, while a second wave expanding from day 15 to 37 was biased towards CD4+. SARS-CoV-2 specificity was not confirmed for the second-wave clones peaking on day 37. Some responding clones were detected in pre-infection memory, suggesting pre-existing cross-reactive memory T cells joined the SARS-CoV-2 response.

Sequenced material: PBMCs or a T cell subset sorted from them (not recorded which). Recombination connected TRBV7-2 to TRBJ2-7; the junction holds 14 bases that match TRBD2. This receptor was taken from a man younger than 35 who had mild COVID-19 (a few samples of this study predate the infection). The sample titles of this study are shuffled in the database, so cell type and time point are left out; the donor was told from shared clones. The CDR3 loop reads CASSGTSGSSYEQYF. At the DNA level, the sequence is TGTGCCAGCAGTGGGACTAGCGGGAGCTCCTACGAGCAGTACTTC.